The 17 T cell receptor beta chains below all came from one sample that was sequenced in a study of T cells after yellow fever vaccination (dated by TCRdb to between 2018 and 2021). The library was built by means of 5' RACE. TCRdb lists the instrument as Illumina HiSeq 2500. TCRdb itself trimmed the public reads at Q25 with fastp, ran MiXCR and retained productive beta chains. Rows are combined by CDR3 protein, so each entry shows the most common genes and DNA. The sample table lists almost 600,000 distinct CDR3 sequences, roughly 14% of them with a count of one. About 14% of the sample is taken by the ten largest. The label giving this sample's treatment or condition can be read as: live attenuated yellow fever vaccine strain. Specimen: PBMCs, collected on the day of the yellow fever booster vaccination. These receptors all come from a man younger than 40 who received the YFV17D yellow fever vaccine.

The V and J genes are TRBV10-3 and TRBJ2-1; 10 bases line up with TRBD2. The CDR3 extends over 15 amino acids. Losses at the gene ends were 6 bases for V and 9 bases for J; bases not matched to a gene: 11. Per germline, CDR1 ENHRY and CDR2 SYGVKD. The CDR3 loop reads CAIRSSSGRGTEQFF. As DNA, the CDR3 is TGTGCCATCAGGAGTTCTAGCGGGAGAGGTACTGAGCAGTTCTTC.

The chain carries TRBV18 and TRBJ2-1; 14 bases match TRBD2. V shed 2 bases and J 10 bases; nucleotides not matched to a gene: 7. The germline CDR1 and CDR2 sequences are KGHSH and LQKENI. CDR3 length equals 16 residues. The CDR3 is CASSPTGTSGSMEQFF. Here the CDR3 DNA reads TGTGCCAGCTCACCAACCGGGACTAGCGGGAGTATGGAGCAGTTCTTC.

The chain recombines TRBV7-2 with TRBJ2-7; the D gene is possibly TRBD2 (5 bases). V was trimmed by 1 base and J by 3 bases, leaving 13 bases between them. This CDR3 is built from 15 residues. The germline gives CDR1 SGHTA, CDR2 FQGNSA. The CDR3 is CASSLGFAGGYEQYF. CDR3 DNA sequence: TGTGCCAGCAGCTTAGGGTTTGCGGGCGGCTACGAGCAGTACTTC. The complete variable domain, with remaining parts taken from reference TRBV7-2 and TRBJ2-7, reads GAGVSQSPSNKVTEKGKDVELRCDPISGHTALYWYRQSLGQGLEFLIYFQGNSAPDKSGLPSDRFSAERTGGSVSTLTIQRTQQEDSAVYLCASSLGFAGGYEQYFGPGTRLTVT.

V is TRBV27 and J is TRBJ2-7, with a tentative D call TRBD1 (5 bases). From germline, CDR1 is MNHEY and CDR2 SMNVEV (reference sequence). V shed 5 bases and J shed 3 bases, with 17 bases lying between them. The CDR3 loop spans 15 amino acids. The CDR3, as DNA: TGTGCCAGCAGTCAGACCAGGGTGCGACTCTACGAGCAGTACTTC. Translating it yields CASSQTRVRLYEQYF.

This clonotype has only a few counts. The V and J genes are TRBV20-1 and TRBJ1-1; TRBD1 might be the D (6 bases). V lost 1 base and J lost 0, with 15 bases in between. CDR3 length: 16 residues. Germline V lookup: CDR1 DFQATT, CDR2 SNEGSKA (reference sequence). The CDR3 reads CSARGRGGPMNTEAFF. The CDR3 DNA is TGCAGTGCTAGAGGCCGGGGGGGCCCCATGAACACTGAAGCTTTCTTT.

This clonotype was seen more than once but under ten times. The gene calls are TRBV12-3 or TRBV12-4 and TRBJ2-1; 8 nucleotides align to TRBD2. This CDR3 is built from 17 residues. Trimming at V came to 5 bases and at J to 2 bases, leaving 11 bases not matched to a gene. CDR3 in amino acids: CASSDTATSGPYNEQFF. CDR3 nucleotide sequence: TGTGCCAGCAGTGATACCGCAACTAGCGGACCCTACAATGAGCAGTTCTTC.

The chain's CDR3 is CASLAGTGWDEQFF. The DNA for the CDR3 is TGTGCCAGCCTCGCCGGGACAGGGTGGGATGAGCAGTTCTTC. The chain recombines TRBV28 with TRBJ2-1; 9 nucleotides match TRBD1. Germline trimming cut 8 bases from V and 8 bases from J; bases unmatched to any gene: 10. Germline CDR1 and CDR2: MDHEN and SYDVKM. The CDR3 loop spans 14 amino acids.

J is TRBJ1-2 and V is TRBV20-1; no reliable D call. CDR1 and CDR2 (germline): DFQATT, SNEGSKA (reference sequence). Trimming took 0 bases from V and 0 from J, leaving 5 bases between them. The CDR3 loop spans 13 amino acids. The CDR3 reads CSARDLPNYGYTF. The CDR3 nucleotides read TGCAGTGCTAGAGACTTGCCTAACTATGGCTACACCTTC.

A few counts support this clonotype. This sequence joins TRBV15 and TRBJ1-6; D is possibly TRBD1 (5 bases). Germline V gene lookup returns CDR1 LNHNV and CDR2 YYDKDF (reference sequence). V lost 3 bases to trimming and J lost 0 bases, with 9 bases between them. The CDR3 is 16 residues long. The CDR3 region is CATSSEGSSYNSPLHF. In DNA, the CDR3 is TGTGCCACCAGCAGCGAGGGGAGCTCCTATAATTCACCCCTCCACTTT. The full variable domain, with the rest looked up from reference TRBV15 and TRBJ1-6, is DAMVIQNPRYQVTQFGKPVTLSCSQTLNHNVMYWYQQKSSQAPKLLFHYYDKDFNNEADTPDNFQSRRPNTSFCFLDIRSPGLGDTAMYLCATSSEGSSYNSPLHFGNGTRLTVT.

This clonotype has a handful of counts. This chain links TRBV7-2 with TRBJ2-1; tentatively, D is TRBD1 or TRBD2 (5 bases each). The CDR3 has 14 residues. V was pared by 5 bases and J by 5 bases, with 13 bases between. CDR1 and CDR2 from the germline V gene are SGHTA and FQGNSA. The CDR3 here is CASSVRGQNNEQFF. The CDR3 bases are TGTGCCAGCAGCGTTCGGGGCCAGAACAATGAGCAGTTCTTC.

The V gene is TRBV5-1, the J gene TRBJ2-1, with D possibly TRBD2 on 5 matching bases. Trimming stripped 0 bases from V and 6 bases from J, with 10 bases between. Germline CDR1 and CDR2: SGHRS and YFSETQ. The CDR3 has 14 amino acids. CDR3 in DNA: TGCGCCAGCAGCTTGGTGGTAGCGATCAATGAGCAGTTCTTC. Translating gives CASSLVVAINEQFF.

This clonotype was detected a few times. The chain uses TRBV29-1 and TRBJ2-3; D unclear. Germline V CDR1 and CDR2: SQVTM, ANQGSEA. V was shortened by 7 bases and J by 5 bases, with 13 bases between the two germline ends. This CDR3 spans 12 amino acids. The CDR3 reads CSANPRLDTQYF. The CDR3 region has the DNA TGCAGCGCTAACCCCCGACTAGATACGCAGTATTTT.

This clonotype was counted many times. This chain joins TRBV27 and TRBJ2-7, with a tentative D call TRBD2 (6 bases). Per the germline V gene, CDR1 is MNHEY and CDR2 is SMNVEV (reference sequence). The CDR3 runs to 14 residues. V gave up 6 bases and J gave up 0 bases, with 12 bases separating them. In DNA form, the CDR3 reads TGTGCCAGCAGCCTTAGCGGAACCTCCTACGAGCAGTACTTC. Protein product: CASSLSGTSYEQYF.

V usage is TRBV5-6 and J usage is TRBJ2-7; D is undetermined. There are 13 residues in the CDR3. The ends were cut back, 5 bases at V and 4 bases at J, with 13 bases in the middle. Per the germline V gene, CDR1 is SGHDT and CDR2 is YYEEEE. In nucleotides, the CDR3 is TGTGCCAGCAGTAGGTATCAGCTATACGAGCAGTACTTC. Residues: CASSRYQLYEQYF.

This clonotype has more than one count but fewer than ten. This rearrangement joins TRBV12-3 or TRBV12-4 to TRBJ1-6; the D is unclear. The CDR3 has 12 amino acids. The V gene lost 5 bases and the J gene lost 10 bases, with 9 bases spanning the gap. CDR3 in DNA: TGTGCCAGCAGTCGTACAAACTCACCCCTCCACTTT. Amino acid sequence: CASSRTNSPLHF.

The CDR3 sequence: CASSTGQVEETQYF. The CDR3, as DNA: TGCGCCAGCAGCACGGGACAGGTAGAAGAGACCCAGTACTTC. The chain employs TRBV5-1 and TRBJ2-5; TRBD1 matches at 8 bases. Looked up from germline, CDR1 is SGHRS and CDR2 is YFSETQ. V was clipped by 4 bases and J by 3 bases; unmatched bases: 5. This CDR3 spans 14 amino acids.

This clonotype has a handful of counts. The chain employs TRBV10-3 and TRBJ2-1, with D possibly matching TRBD2 (5 bases). Germline V gene sequence: CDR1 ENHRY, CDR2 SYGVKD. The CDR3 covers 15 residues. Trimming took 3 bases from V and 3 from J, leaving 12 bases between them. DNA for the CDR3: TGTGCCATCAGTGAATCGGGAAAGGGCTACAATGAGCAGTTCTTC. This sequence encodes CAISESGKGYNEQFF.